This T cell receptor (beta chain) was sequenced in a study of blood T cells in healthy people across ages. Study-level results: Donors of long life had a larger count of naive CD4+ cells and greater diversity than aged donors.

For the second PCR, which ran for about 7 to 11 cycles, a sample-barcoded 5' primer and a J-beta primer mix were used. A single record per CDR3 protein comes from TCRdb applying MiXCR to the 5' RACE reads. The data hold 1.6 million or so distinct CDR3 sequences, with almost 35% observed a single time. Trimming pared 0 bases from V and 8 bases from J, leaving 8 bases between. From germline, CDR1 is LGHDT and CDR2 YNNKEL (reference sequence). The CDR3 extends over 14 amino acids. A word on this clonotype: Its antigen is unknown.

This clonotype was sampled from a woman aged 30 to 39 in good health. The specimen was blood. The chain employs TRBV3-1 and TRBJ1-6; D not resolved. CDR3 nucleotide sequence: TGTGCCAGCAGCCAAGATTGGAGACATTCACCCCTCCACTTT. This encodes CASSQDWRHSPLHF.